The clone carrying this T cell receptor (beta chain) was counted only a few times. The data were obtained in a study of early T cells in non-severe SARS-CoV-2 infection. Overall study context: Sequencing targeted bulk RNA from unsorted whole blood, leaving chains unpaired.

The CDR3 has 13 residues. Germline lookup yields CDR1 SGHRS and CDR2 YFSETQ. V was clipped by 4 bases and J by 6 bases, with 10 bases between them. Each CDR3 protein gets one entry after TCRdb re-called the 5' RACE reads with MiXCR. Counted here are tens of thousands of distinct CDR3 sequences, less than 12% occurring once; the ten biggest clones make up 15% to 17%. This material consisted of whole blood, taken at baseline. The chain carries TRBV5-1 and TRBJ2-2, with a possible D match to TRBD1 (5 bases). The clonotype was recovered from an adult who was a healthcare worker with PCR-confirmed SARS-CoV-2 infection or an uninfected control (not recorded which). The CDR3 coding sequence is TGCGCCAGCAGCCCGGACACCGCCGGGGAGCTGTTTTTT. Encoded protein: CASSPDTAGELFF.